Following are 14 T cell receptor beta chains from one sample sequenced in a study of OX40 agonist ivuxolimab in advanced cancers. The protocol used for the library was the immunoSEQ multiplex PCR assay. TCRdb retrieved this table from immuneACCESS and kept in-frame rearrangements only. Not all clones are present; in checked studies, unresolved V genes account for under half, and no reason is known for the remainder. This sample comprises approximately 65,000 clones, roughly 89% of them detected only once. The top ten constitute about 1% of the sample. This specimen was CD4+ or CD8+ T cells sorted from blood, taken in a trial of the OX40 agonist ivuxolimab. These receptors all come from an adult with an advanced solid tumor such as melanoma, head and neck, liver or kidney cancer.

This clone appeared once. CDR3 residues: CASSELSGQGRTGELFF. DNA of the CDR3: TGCGCCAGCAGTGAGCTTTCGGGACAGGGGCGCACCGGGGAGCTGTTTTTT. This sequence joins TRBV10-1 and TRBJ2-2; 10 bases line up with TRBD1. The CDR3 has 17 amino acids. Germline V CDR1 and CDR2: WNHNN, SYGVQD (reference sequence). The J segment lost 4 bases and the V segment lost 2 bases, leaving 7 bases of the junction unmatched.

The J gene is TRBJ2-2, the V gene TRBV7-2; D might be TRBD1 or TRBD2, each matching 5 bases. The CDR3 is 16 residues long. Germline assignment: CDR1 SGHTA and CDR2 FQGNSA. V lost 0 bases, J lost 8 bases, and 16 bases lay in between. This CDR3 reads CASSLAQGVRGGELFF. CDR3 sequence (DNA): TGTGCCAGCAGCTTAGCTCAGGGAGTTCGAGGGGGGGAGCTGTTTTTT. Looking up the rest from reference TRBV7-2 and TRBJ2-2 gives the full variable domain: GAGVSQSPSNKVTEKGKDVELRCDPISGHTALYWYRQSLGQGLEFLIYFQGNSAPDKSGLPSDRFSAERTGGSVSTLTIQRTQQEDSAVYLCASSLAQGVRGGELFFGEGSRLTVL.

This sequence joins TRBV9 and TRBJ2-7; 7 nucleotides match TRBD2. Trimming took 3 bases from V and 0 from J; bases not matched to a gene: 9. Germline V gives CDR1 SGDLS, CDR2 YYNGEE. The CDR3 is made up of 16 amino acids. The CDR3 reads CASSAGGVHSSYEQYF. The CDR3 bases are TGTGCCAGCAGCGCTGGGGGGGTTCATAGCTCCTACGAGCAGTACTTC.

The rearrangement joins TRBV10-3 to TRBJ1-3; D is uncertain. The CDR3 is 11 amino acids. The V gene lost 8 bases and the J gene lost 1 base, with 3 bases spanning the gap. Germline CDR1 is ENHRY and CDR2 is SYGVKD. CDR3 region: CAIHSGNTIYF. CDR3 coding DNA: TGTGCCATCCATTCTGGAAACACCATATATTTT.

J is TRBJ1-2 and V is TRBV4-1, with 9 bases fitting TRBD1. The J segment lost 4 bases and the V segment lost 0 bases, leaving 6 bases of the junction unmatched. Germline V gives CDR1 MGHRA, CDR2 YSYEKL. The length of the CDR3 is 16 residues. This CDR3 is CASSQDAGQGVYGYTF. The CDR3 bases are TGCGCCAGCAGCCAAGATGCGGGACAGGGTGTCTATGGCTACACCTTC.

The chain couples TRBV5-1 to TRBJ1-6; 9 bases line up with TRBD1. Unmatched junction bases numbered 8, after V lost 4 bases and J lost 6 bases. Germline loops: CDR1 SGHRS, CDR2 YFSETQ. CDR3 length: 16 residues. The CDR3 sequence is CASSPSWDRVNSPLHF. CDR3 sequence (DNA): TGCGCCAGCAGCCCAAGTTGGGACAGGGTTAATTCACCCCTCCACTTT.

This chain uses TRBV5-8 with TRBJ2-1; TRBD2 might be the D (7 bases). Trimming left V 5 bases short and J 1 base short, with 19 bases between. There are 17 residues in the CDR3. CDR1 is SGHTS and CDR2 is YDEGEE in the germline V gene. The CDR3 nucleotides are TGTGCCAGCAGAATCCCGGGGGGCCGCTCGTCCTACAATGAGCAGTTCTTC. This codes for CASRIPGGRSSYNEQFF.

V usage is TRBV2 and J usage is TRBJ2-3; no clear D. V gave up 0 bases and J gave up 4 bases, with 14 bases separating them. Per the germline V gene, CDR1 is SNHLY and CDR2 is FYNNEI. This CDR3 comprises 16 residues. CDR3: CASSEAALLSADTQYF. The DNA for the CDR3 is TGTGCCAGCAGTGAAGCCGCGCTTCTGTCAGCAGATACGCAGTATTTT. Variable domain in full (rest from reference TRBV2 and TRBJ2-3): EPEVTQTPSHQVTQMGQEVILRCVPISNHLYFYWYRQILGQKVEFLVSFYNNEISEKSEIFDDQFSVERPDGSNFTLKIRSTKLEDSAMYFCASSEAALLSADTQYFGPGTRLTVL.

The chain links TRBV19 to TRBJ1-4; 7 bases match TRBD1. Looked up from germline, CDR1 is LNHDA and CDR2 is SQIVND (reference sequence). The CDR3 totals 14 residues. V dropped 6 bases and J dropped 0; count of bases not matched to a gene: 1. The CDR3 DNA sequence: TGTGCCAGTAGACAGGGGACAACTAATGAAAAACTGTTTTTT. Amino acid sequence: CASRQGTTNEKLFF.

The rearrangement links TRBV15 to TRBJ2-1; tentative D call: TRBD1 (7 bases). The V and J ends lost 5 bases and 9 bases respectively, with 11 bases between them. The CDR3 has 12 residues. Germline V lookup: CDR1 LNHNV, CDR2 YYDKDF (reference sequence). CDR3 sequence: CATSRRGLEQFF. The CDR3 DNA reads TGTGCCACCAGCCGGAGGGGGCTTGAGCAGTTCTTC.

The chain joins TRBV7-2 to TRBJ1-1; 8 bases line up with TRBD1. Germline values: CDR1 SGHTA, CDR2 FQGNSA. J was trimmed by 2 bases and V by 5 bases; bases with no gene match: 4. The CDR3 length is 14 residues. The CDR3, as DNA: TGTGCCAGCAGCCCGGGACAGGTCAACACTGAAGCTTTCTTT. Its translation is CASSPGQVNTEAFF.

The chain recombines TRBV6-5 with TRBJ1-3; TRBD1 matches at 7 bases. This CDR3 spans 16 amino acids. Germline lookup yields CDR1 MNHEY and CDR2 SVGAGI. The V gene end was trimmed by 4 bases and the J gene end by 1 base; junction bases not matched to a gene: 7. CDR3 protein: CASSSRQGRSGNTIYF. The CDR3 DNA is TGTGCCAGCAGTTCGAGACAGGGTCGGTCTGGAAACACCATATATTTT.

This clone was picked up one time. The chain couples TRBV7-9 to TRBJ1-2; maybe TRBD1 (5 bases). Germline V gene sequence: CDR1 SEHNR, CDR2 FQNEAQ (reference sequence). The CDR3 runs 12 residues. Between the trimmed V and J ends, which lost 1 base and 7 bases, there was a span of 7 bases. The CDR3 here is CASSLDRGGYTF. CDR3 in DNA: TGTGCCAGCAGCTTAGATAGGGGTGGCTACACCTTC.

On this clone: Additional DNA sequences in this sample encode the identical CDR3. This sequence joins TRBV30 and TRBJ1-2, with D unresolved. The germline CDR1 and CDR2 sequences are GTSNPN and SVGIG (reference sequence). This CDR3 contains 12 residues. Trimming shortened V by 5 bases and J by 1 base, and 8 bases separated the two germline ends. The CDR3 nucleotides are TGTGCCTGGCAACAAGATAACTATGGCTACACCTTC. It yields the protein CAWQQDNYGYTF.